These 24 T cell receptor beta chains were all obtained from the same sample, sequenced in a study of brain T cells in children with intractable seizures. Indicated time point: blood from clinic visit 5 months post-surgery; TSC patient then seizure free. Clones were sequenced by immunoSEQ multiplex PCR, and TCRdb holds only the in-frame ones, with some missing. The sample contains around 340,000 clones, 93% of which appear only once. The sample was peripheral blood, taken less than 6 months after surgery. Receptors were obtained from a boy under two years old with tuberous sclerosis and intractable seizures.

V is TRBV9 and J is TRBJ2-3; D not certain. Per germline, CDR1 SGDLS and CDR2 YYNGEE. The CDR3 is made up of 15 amino acids. Trimming took off 0 bases at V and 5 bases at J, with 13 bases between the two ends. The CDR3 loop is CASSVDVSGGDTQYF. The CDR3 bases are TGTGCCAGCAGCGTAGACGTCTCCGGCGGAGATACGCAGTATTTT.

V and J are TRBV27 and TRBJ2-7; TRBD1 matches at 8 bases. The CDR3 length is 15 residues. The germline gives CDR1 MNHEY, CDR2 SMNVEV (reference sequence). V was pared by 6 bases and J by 2 bases, with 9 bases of the junction left unmatched. CDR3 protein: CASSLNRDRPYEQYF. In nucleotides, the CDR3 is TGTGCCAGCAGCCTTAACCGGGACAGGCCCTACGAGCAGTACTTC.

V and J are TRBV29-1 and TRBJ2-2; 7 bases agree with TRBD1. CDR1 is SQVTM and CDR2 is ANQGSEA in the germline V gene. The CDR3 spans 13 residues. J was trimmed by 1 base and V by 4 bases; bases with no gene match: 0. DNA of the CDR3: TGCAGCGTTGGGACAGGGAACACCGGGGAGCTGTTTTTT. It yields the protein CSVGTGNTGELFF.

This chain joins TRBV5-5 and TRBJ2-5; 8 bases are shared with TRBD2. V dropped 2 bases and J dropped 5; count of bases not matched to a gene: 11. Per the germline V gene, CDR1 is SGHKS and CDR2 is YYEKEE (reference sequence). The CDR3 is 16 amino acids. CDR3 nucleotide sequence: TGTGCCAGCAGCTTAGAACTAGCGGCCGGAAGGGAGACCCAGTACTTC. Translation: CASSLELAAGRETQYF.

The chain links TRBV3-1 (or the pseudogene TRBV3-2) to TRBJ2-7, with D possibly being TRBD1 or TRBD2 (5 bases each). Deletions cut 1 base from V and 8 bases from J, with 12 bases between. The CDR3 is 13 residues long. Germline CDR1 reads LGHDT; CDR2 reads YNNKEL (reference sequence). CDR3 nucleotide sequence: TGTGCCAGCAGCCAAGGGGGGATGGGGAAGCAGTACTTC. Amino acid sequence: CASSQGGMGKQYF.

V usage is TRBV18 and J usage is TRBJ2-7, with D hard to call. The germline V gene encodes CDR1 KGHSH and CDR2 LQKENI. V shed 0 bases and J shed 2 bases, with 5 bases lying between them. The CDR3 extends over 13 amino acids. The CDR3 DNA follows: TGTGCCAGCTCACCACCAGACACCTACGAGCAGTACTTC. Its translation is CASSPPDTYEQYF.

The chain couples TRBV7-2 to TRBJ2-7; D is unclear. V was shortened by 0 bases and J by 0 bases, with 6 bases between the two germline ends. The CDR3 is made up of 14 amino acids. Germline V CDR1 and CDR2: SGHTA, FQGNSA. CDR3 region: CASSLAGSSYEQYF. CDR3 nucleotide sequence: TGTGCCAGCAGCTTAGCCGGCAGCTCCTACGAGCAGTACTTC.

The rearrangement joins TRBV21-1 to TRBJ2-7; the listed D gene, TRBD2, was not tested against the DNA. TRBV21-1 is flagged as a pseudogene. The CDR3 is 14 residues long. In nucleotides, the CDR3 is TGTGCCAGCACTGGCGGCGAGGTCTCCTACGAGCAGTACTTC. Protein sequence: CASTGGEVSYEQYF.

This chain uses TRBV20-1 with TRBJ2-5; no clear D gene. In germline, CDR1 is DFQATT, CDR2 SNEGSKA (reference sequence). This CDR3 spans 10 amino acids. Between the trimmed V and J ends, which lost 3 bases and 5 bases, there was a span of 4 bases. CDR3 protein: CSARQETQYF. The DNA of the CDR3 is TGCAGTGCTAGGCAGGAGACCCAGTACTTC.

The rearrangement uses TRBV4-1 and TRBJ2-5, with D possibly matching TRBD1 (5 bases). Germline lookup yields CDR1 MGHRA and CDR2 YSYEKL. This CDR3 comprises 15 residues. V lost 1 base and J 5 bases, leaving 14 bases between the germline ends. CDR3 nucleotide sequence: TGCGCCAGCAGCCAAGCCTCAGGGTTCGGGGAGACCCAGTACTTC. This gives the protein CASSQASGFGETQYF.

This clone was picked up a small number of times. V usage is TRBV7-6 and J usage is TRBJ1-1; possibly TRBD1 for D (6 bases). This CDR3 has 13 residues. Germline V gives CDR1 SGHVS, CDR2 FNYEAQ. Trimming shortened V by 1 base and J by 4 bases, and 7 bases separated the two germline ends. The CDR3: CASSLDRATEAFF. CDR3 bases: TGTGCCAGCAGCTTAGACAGGGCCACTGAAGCTTTCTTT.

This sequence joins TRBV7-9 and TRBJ2-7; D might be TRBD1 (5 bases). V was clipped by 2 bases and J by 2 bases, with 19 bases between them. Germline V lookup: CDR1 SEHNR, CDR2 FQNEAQ (reference sequence). The CDR3 sequence is 17 residues long. The CDR3 is CASSLPTAGPNPYEQYF. CDR3 nucleotides: TGTGCCAGCAGCTTACCTACGGCAGGGCCGAACCCCTACGAGCAGTACTTC.

J is TRBJ2-1 and V is TRBV4-2; D may be TRBD2 (6 bases). V was pared by 2 bases and J by 3 bases, with 17 bases between. The CDR3 covers 17 residues. Per the germline V gene, CDR1 is LGHNA and CDR2 is YNFKEQ. CDR3 region: CASSQFIGTQLYNEQFF. CDR3 in DNA: TGTGCCAGCAGCCAATTTATCGGGACTCAACTCTACAATGAGCAGTTCTTC.

This clone has a handful of counts. V and J are TRBV30 and TRBJ1-5, with D hard to call. Germline loops: CDR1 GTSNPN, CDR2 SVGIG (reference sequence). V lost 0 bases and J 4 bases, leaving 10 bases between the germline ends. The CDR3 consists of 14 residues. The CDR3 DNA reads TGTGCCTGGAGTGTACGTAGTTTTAATCAGCCCCAGCATTTT. Encoded protein: CAWSVRSFNQPQHF.

CDR3 amino acids: CASSLRQVTDTQYF. The CDR3 DNA reads as TGTGCCAGCAGCTTAAGGCAGGTCACAGATACGCAGTATTTT. The J gene is TRBJ2-3, the V gene TRBV7-9; D uncertain. The CDR3 has 14 amino acids. The germline V gene encodes CDR1 SEHNR and CDR2 FQNEAQ (reference sequence). V was shortened by 2 bases and J by 2 bases, with 8 bases between the two germline ends. Drawing the rest from reference TRBV7-9 and TRBJ2-3, the complete variable domain is DTGVSQNPRHKITKRGQNVTFRCDPISEHNRLYWYRQTLGQGPEFLTYFQNEAQLEKSRLLSDRFSAERPKGSFSTLEIQRTEQGDSAMYLCASSLRQVTDTQYFGPGTRLTVL.

CDR3 in amino acids: CATSRDRGAGKAFF. CDR3 nucleotide sequence: TGTGCCACCAGCAGAGATCGGGGGGCAGGGAAAGCTTTCTTT. This chain joins TRBV15 and TRBJ1-1, with D possibly matching TRBD1 (6 bases). The germline V gene has CDR1 LNHNV and CDR2 YYDKDF (reference sequence). This CDR3 is built from 14 residues. Trimming took off 0 bases at V and 9 bases at J, with 14 bases between the two ends.

The chain recombines TRBV2 with TRBJ2-7; maybe TRBD2 (6 bases). The V gene's germline CDR1 is SNHLY and CDR2 FYNNEI. The CDR3 runs to 13 residues. Trimming cost V 8 bases and J 5 bases, with 16 bases left between them. The CDR3 DNA follows: TGTGCCAGCGAGGGGAGGTCTGGTAACGAGCAGTACTTC. As protein: CASEGRSGNEQYF.

The chain is built from TRBV18 and TRBJ1-2, with D possibly matching TRBD1 (6 bases). V was trimmed by 2 bases and J by 4 bases, leaving 14 bases between them. This CDR3 is 15 amino acids long. Germline CDR1 KGHSH, CDR2 LQKENI. The CDR3 loop is CASSPDDRTRYGYTF. The CDR3 DNA reads as TGTGCCAGCTCACCAGATGACAGGACGCGCTATGGCTACACCTTC.

This sequence joins TRBV6-5 and TRBJ1-2; no firm D call. Germline loops: CDR1 MNHEY, CDR2 SVGAGI. There are 15 residues in the CDR3. With 0 bases removed from V and 7 bases from J, the gap between germline ends came to 15 bases. DNA for the CDR3: TGTGCCAGCAGTTACTCGGGCTGGGCCCCTAGTGGCTACACCTTC. It specifies CASSYSGWAPSGYTF.

This clone showed up just once. CDR3 protein: CATSSGGVWYRVNTEAFF. CDR3 bases: TGTGCCACCTCGTCAGGGGGAGTATGGTATAGGGTAAACACTGAAGCTTTCTTT. The J gene is TRBJ1-1, the V gene TRBV3-1 (or the pseudogene TRBV3-2); 7 bases align to TRBD1. With V trimmed by 10 bases and J by 2 bases, 22 bases remained unmatched. Germline values: CDR1 LGHDT, CDR2 YNNKEL (reference sequence). The CDR3 consists of 18 residues.

The CDR3 loop reads CATGGRDEAFF. Here the CDR3 DNA reads TGCGCCACCGGAGGGCGTGACGAAGCTTTCTTT. V is TRBV10-2 and J is TRBJ1-1; D unclear. The V end lost 10 bases, the J end lost 8 bases, and 14 bases lay between the germline ends. Germline CDR1 is WSHSY and CDR2 is SAAADI. This CDR3 is 11 amino acids long.

This chain links TRBV24-1 with TRBJ2-1; D could derive from TRBD1 or TRBD2 (5 bases each). Germline CDR1 is KGHDR and CDR2 is SFDVKD. Trimming cost V 7 bases and J 0 bases, with 12 bases left between them. The CDR3 is 15 residues long. For the CDR3, the DNA is TGTGCCACCAGGAGGGACGGAAGCTCCTACAATGAGCAGTTCTTC. Its protein is CATRRDGSSYNEQFF.

The chain is built from TRBV24-1 and TRBJ1-1, with D possibly being TRBD1 (6 bases). Germline V gives CDR1 KGHDR, CDR2 SFDVKD. CDR3 size: 15 residues. Trimming removed 0 bases from V and 4 bases from J, with 11 bases in between. The CDR3 DNA reads as TGTGCCACCAGTGATTTGCCAGGGGAAGTCACTGAAGCTTTCTTT. Its protein product is CATSDLPGEVTEAFF.

This chain connects TRBV15 to TRBJ2-1, with 10 positions matching TRBD2. The CDR3 consists of 15 residues. CDR1 is LNHNV, CDR2 YYDKDF, per germline (reference sequence). The ends lost 4 bases at V and 8 bases at J; junction bases unmatched: 8. CDR3 residues: CATSIASGSGYEQFF. DNA for the CDR3: TGTGCCACCAGCATCGCTAGCGGGAGTGGGTATGAGCAGTTCTTC.